This T cell receptor beta chain was profiled in a study of blood T cell repertoires in COVID-19. Study context: The cDNA or gDNA used as material had been derived from T cells, B-cell-depleted T cells, or PBMCs.

TCRdb's copy holds only in-frame clones and misses some; the assay was immunoSEQ multiplex PCR. The sample carries under 150,000 clones, about 88% recorded once. The germline V gene encodes CDR1 SGHAT and CDR2 FQNNGV. The CDR3 totals 14 residues. V was pared by 6 bases and J by 8 bases, with 12 bases of the junction left unmatched. The sequenced material came from peripheral blood. J is TRBJ2-5 and V is TRBV11-2, with 7 bases identical to TRBD2. The TCR was taken from a woman aged 70-85 years who had recovered from COVID-19. CDR3 DNA: TGTGCCAGCAGTAACAGCGGCCCGGGGGGAACCCAGTACTTC. This translates into CASSNSGPGGTQYF.